These T cell receptor beta chains were read from a single sample in a study of blood T cell repertoires in COVID-19. Sequencing used immunoSEQ multiplex PCR; TCRdb keeps in-frame clones, though not all of them. The table records 100,000 to 150,000 clones, approximately 90% of them present only once. What was sequenced was peripheral blood. The receptors were gathered from a man between 50 and 59 years old with COVID-19, enrolled during active disease. The CDR3 runs from the conserved cysteine through the conserved F or W. Fields, in order: D gene, J gene, V gene, clone size, CDR3 protein, CDR3 DNA. D genes are given only for firm matches. The listing skips clone size in some rows; elsewhere it reads once, few, many or a size class.

- TRBJ2-6 TRBV7-9 - CASSSTLGSGANVLTF TGTGCCAGCAGCTCCACCCTCGGCTCTGGGGCCAACGTCCTGACTTTC
TRBD1 TRBJ2-5 TRBV28 - CASPPSGQGRQGAQYF TGTGCCAGCCCACCCTCCGGGCAAGGTCGTCAGGGGGCCCAGTACTTC
TRBD1 TRBJ1-1 TRBV10-3 - CAISDATGKDTEAFF TGTGCCATCAGTGACGCGACAGGGAAGGACACTGAAGCTTTCTTT
TRBD2 TRBJ2-1 TRBV29-1 - CSVELGLAEQFF TGCAGCGTTGAGTTGGGACTAGCGGAGCAGTTCTTC
TRBD1 TRBJ1-2 TRBV28 - CASSFNTGGINYGYTF TGTGCCAGCAGTTTTAATACAGGGGGCATAAATTATGGCTACACCTTC
- TRBJ2-1 TRBV7-9 - CASSLSGWQQFF TGTGCCAGCAGCTTATCTGGTTGGCAGCAGTTCTTC
TRBD1 TRBJ1-4 TRBV4-1 - CASSQEQGAREKLFF TGCGCCAGCAGCCAGGAACAGGGGGCGAGGGAAAAACTGTTTTTT
TRBD1 TRBJ2-5 TRBV9 - CASSSLWTGEETQYF TGTGCCAGCAGCTCACTTTGGACAGGGGAAGAGACCCAGTACTTC
- TRBJ2-5 TRBV19 - CASSIAGAIQETQYF TGTGCCAGTAGTATAGCGGGAGCCATCCAAGAGACCCAGTACTTC
- TRBJ2-2 TRBV5-1 few CASKVEGLNTGELFF TGCGCCAGCAAGGTCGAGGGACTTAACACCGGGGAGCTGTTTTTT
- TRBJ1-1 TRBV29-1 - CSTYGGGTTEAFF TGCAGCACTTATGGTGGAGGGACGACTGAAGCTTTCTTT
- TRBJ1-1 TRBV10-3 - CAISDRENTEAFF TGTGCCATCAGTGATCGGGAGAACACTGAAGCTTTCTTT
TRBD1 TRBJ1-4 TRBV19 - CASSTTGVNEKLFF TGTGCCAGTAGTACGACAGGGGTTAATGAAAAACTGTTTTTT
- TRBJ1-1 TRBV7-2 - CASSQGEWEPEAFF TGTGCCAGCAGCCAAGGGGAATGGGAACCTGAAGCTTTCTTT
TRBD1 TRBJ1-5 TRBV19 - CASSMGTGGDQPQHF TGTGCCAGTAGTATGGGGACAGGGGGAGATCAGCCCCAGCATTTT
TRBD2 TRBJ2-1 TRBV6-5 - CASSYSSSGYNEQFF TGTGCCAGCAGTTACTCGTCTAGCGGCTACAATGAGCAGTTCTTC
TRBD2 TRBJ2-2 TRBV13 - CASSKASGANTGELFF TGTGCCAGCAGCAAAGCTAGCGGCGCGAACACCGGGGAGCTGTTTTTT
- TRBJ2-7 TRBV5-6 - CASSLAGDEQYF TGTGCCAGCAGCTTGGCAGGGGACGAGCAGTACTTC
TRBD1 TRBJ2-1 TRBV6-5 - CASSYMGQSNEQFF TGTGCCAGCAGTTACATGGGACAGAGCAATGAGCAGTTCTTC
TRBD2 TRBJ2-3 TRBV19 - CASSRGGLAGETDTQYF TGTGCCAGTAGTCGAGGGGGACTAGCGGGAGAGACAGATACGCAGTATTTT
- TRBJ1-3 TRBV28 - CASSFPGNTIYF TGTGCCAGCAGTTTCCCAGGAAACACCATATATTTT
TRBD2 TRBJ2-3 TRBV2 - CASSEIGLELDTQYF TGTGCCAGCAGTGAAATTGGACTAGAGCTAGATACGCAGTATTTT
TRBD1 TRBJ2-1 TRBV5-1 - CASSPDRGENNEQFF TGCGCCAGCAGCCCGGACAGGGGCGAAAACAATGAGCAGTTCTTC
- TRBJ2-5 TRBV18 - CASSLSNLETQYF TGTGCCAGCTCACTGAGCAATTTGGAGACCCAGTACTTC
- TRBJ1-4 TRBV29-1 - CSALTVKATNEKLFF TGCAGCGCCCTGACAGTTAAAGCAACTAATGAAAAACTGTTTTTT
TRBD1 TRBJ1-1 TRBV9 - CAGSVGIGQGATEAFF TGTGCCGGCAGCGTAGGAATCGGACAGGGGGCGACTGAAGCTTTCTTT
TRBD1 TRBJ1-6 TRBV7-2 - CASSLGTGAPYNSPLHF TGTGCCAGCAGCTTAGGGACAGGGGCCCCCTATAATTCACCCCTCCACTTT
- TRBJ2-7 TRBV10-3 - CAISLADNYEQYF TGTGCCATCAGTCTGGCGGACAATTACGAGCAGTACTTC
TRBD1 TRBJ2-7 TRBV11-2 - CASSLSIGQGTEQYF TGTGCCAGCAGCTTATCTATAGGACAGGGGACCGAGCAGTACTTC
TRBD1 TRBJ1-6 TRBV5-1 - CASSSTGWNNSPLHF TGCGCCAGCAGCTCGACAGGGTGGAATAATTCACCCCTCCACTTT
- TRBJ2-7 TRBV10-3 - CAISESRVSYEQYF TGTGCCATCAGTGAGTCGAGAGTGAGTTACGAGCAGTACTTC
- TRBJ2-1 TRBV7-2 - CASSLGPGTSGEQFF TGTGCCAGCAGCTTAGGGCCGGGAACGAGTGGTGAGCAGTTCTTC
TRBD1 TRBJ1-1 TRBV18 - CASSPATGGGTEAFF TGTGCCAGCTCACCAGCAACAGGGGGTGGAACTGAAGCTTTCTTT
- TRBJ1-4 TRBV5-4 - CASSSKQGGNEKLFF TGTGCCAGCAGCTCTAAACAGGGTGGGAATGAAAAACTGTTTTTT
- TRBJ1-2 TRBV30 - CAWSFTGNGYTF TGTGCCTGGAGTTTCACAGGGAATGGCTACACCTTC
- TRBJ1-2 TRBV21-1 - CASSKAHRDYGYTF TGTGCCAGCAGCAAAGCCCACAGAGACTATGGCTACACCTTC
- TRBJ2-1 TRBV7-9 - CASSLFQGLYNEQFF TGTGCCAGCAGCTTATTCCAGGGGCTATACAATGAGCAGTTCTTC